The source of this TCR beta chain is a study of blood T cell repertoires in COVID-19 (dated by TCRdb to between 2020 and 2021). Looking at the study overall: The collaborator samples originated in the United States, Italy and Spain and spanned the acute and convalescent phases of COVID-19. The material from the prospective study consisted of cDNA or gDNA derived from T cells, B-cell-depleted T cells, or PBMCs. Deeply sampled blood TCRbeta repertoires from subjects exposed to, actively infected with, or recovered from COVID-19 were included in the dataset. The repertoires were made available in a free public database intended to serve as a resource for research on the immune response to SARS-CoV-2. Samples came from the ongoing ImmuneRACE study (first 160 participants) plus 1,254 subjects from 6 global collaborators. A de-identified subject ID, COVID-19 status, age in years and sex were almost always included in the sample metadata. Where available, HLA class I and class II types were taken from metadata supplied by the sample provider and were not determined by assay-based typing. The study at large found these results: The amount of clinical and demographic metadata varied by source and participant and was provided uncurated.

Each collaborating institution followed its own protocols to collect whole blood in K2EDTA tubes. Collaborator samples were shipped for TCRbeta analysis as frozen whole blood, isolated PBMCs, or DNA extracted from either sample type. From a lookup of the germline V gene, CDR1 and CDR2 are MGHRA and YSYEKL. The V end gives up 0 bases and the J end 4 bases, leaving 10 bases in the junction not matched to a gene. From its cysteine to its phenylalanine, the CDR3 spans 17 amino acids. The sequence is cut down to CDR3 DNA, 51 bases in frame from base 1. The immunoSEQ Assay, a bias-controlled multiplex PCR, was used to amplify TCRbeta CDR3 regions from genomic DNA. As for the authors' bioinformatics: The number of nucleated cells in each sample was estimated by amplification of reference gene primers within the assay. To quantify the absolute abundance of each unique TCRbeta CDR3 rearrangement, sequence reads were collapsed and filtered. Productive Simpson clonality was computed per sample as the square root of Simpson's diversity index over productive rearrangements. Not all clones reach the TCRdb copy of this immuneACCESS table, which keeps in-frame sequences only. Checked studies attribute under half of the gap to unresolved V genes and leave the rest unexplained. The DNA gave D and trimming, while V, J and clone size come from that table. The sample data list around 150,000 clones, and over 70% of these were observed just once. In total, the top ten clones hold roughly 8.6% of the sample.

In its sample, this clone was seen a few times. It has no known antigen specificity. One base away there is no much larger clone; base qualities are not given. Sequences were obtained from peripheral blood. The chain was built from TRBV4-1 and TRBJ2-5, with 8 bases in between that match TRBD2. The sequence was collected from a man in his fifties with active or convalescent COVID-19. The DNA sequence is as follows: TGCGCCAGCAGCCAAGATGGGGCCGGAGCGGGAGCAGAGACCCAGTACTTC. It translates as CASSQDGAGAGAETQYF.